This entry lists 22 T cell receptor beta chains sequenced from one sample in a study of tumor-infiltrating lymphocytes in localized non-small cell lung cancer. Profiled with immunoSEQ multiplex PCR; TCRdb holds only in-frame clones, not every one. The data show under 6,000 clones, with around 96% seen just once and 3% to 4% held by the top ten. The sequenced sample consisted of uninvolved lung tissue not adjacent to the tumor. The receptors stem from a human donor with non-small cell lung cancer.

The chain employs TRBV5-6 and TRBJ2-5; D gene unclear. Germline-derived CDR1 and CDR2 are SGHDT and YYEEEE. V lost 0 bases and J 5 bases, leaving 11 bases between the germline ends. The CDR3 runs 14 residues. For the CDR3, the DNA is TGTGCCAGCAGCTTGGGGCAGTTTGGCGAGACCCAGTACTTC. It is translated as CASSLGQFGETQYF.

This chain joins TRBV10-3 and TRBJ1-5; D possibly corresponds to TRBD1 (6 bases). Deletions cut 6 bases from V and 5 bases from J, with 11 bases between. The CDR3 runs 13 residues. CDR1 is ENHRY, CDR2 SYGVKD, per germline. CDR3 nucleotides: TGTGCCATCAGCCCGGACAGACATCAGCCCCAGCATTTT. Amino acids: CAISPDRHQPQHF.

The rearrangement joins TRBV30 to TRBJ2-5; 10 nucleotides line up with TRBD1. The DNA end lines up better with TRBJ2-7; the J call may be wrong. The length of the CDR3 is 18 residues. CDR1 and CDR2 from the germline V gene are GTSNPN and SVGIG (reference sequence). Here the CDR3 DNA reads TGTGCCTGGAGTATAGACAGGGGGCATCCCCAAACAGACTACGAGCAGTACTTC. The encoded protein is CAWSIDRGHPQTDYEQYF.

This chain uses TRBV6-6 with TRBJ1-5; perhaps TRBD1 as D (6 bases). The CDR3 length is 16 residues. Germline lookup yields CDR1 MNHNY and CDR2 SVGAGI (reference sequence). With 4 bases removed from V and 0 bases from J, the gap between germline ends came to 13 bases. This CDR3 reads CASSFDGQNSNQPQHF. As DNA, the CDR3 is TGTGCCAGCAGTTTCGACGGACAGAATAGCAATCAGCCCCAGCATTTT.

The genes are TRBV5-1 and TRBJ2-5, with a possible D match to TRBD1 (6 bases). The CDR3 runs to 14 residues. The germline CDR1 and CDR2 sequences are SGHRS and YFSETQ. Trimming removed 1 base at V and 1 base at J, with 8 bases between. The CDR3 here is CASSLQGTQETQYF. The DNA for the CDR3 is TGCGCCAGCAGCTTGCAGGGGACCCAAGAGACCCAGTACTTC.

The DNA for the CDR3 is TGTGCCAGCAGTAGAGGGGTGCAGAGCGAGCAGTACTTC. Translating it yields CASSRGVQSEQYF. The chain carries TRBV7-7 and TRBJ2-7; D may be TRBD1 or TRBD2 (5 bases each). V lost 6 bases to trimming and J lost 6 bases, with 15 bases between them. CDR3 length: 13 amino acids. Germline V gives CDR1 SSHAT, CDR2 FNYEAQ (reference sequence). Using reference TRBV7-7 and TRBJ2-7 for the parts outside the CDR3, the full variable domain is GAGVSQSPRYKVTKRGQDVTLRCDPISSHATLYWYQQALGQGPEFLTYFNYEAQPDKSGLPSDRFSAERPEGSISTLTIQRTEQRDSAMYRCASSRGVQSEQYFGPGTRLTVT.

The chain employs TRBV11-1 and TRBJ2-7, with a tentative D call TRBD2 (5 bases). CDR3 size: 14 residues. Germline V gene lookup returns CDR1 SGHAT and CDR2 FQDESV (reference sequence). With 4 bases removed from V and 0 bases from J, the gap between germline ends came to 10 bases. The CDR3 region has the DNA TGTGCCAGCAGCTCCGGGATCCTCTCCTACGAGCAGTACTTC. Translated: CASSSGILSYEQYF.

The V and J genes are TRBV5-4 and TRBJ1-1; D perhaps matches TRBD1 (5 bases). The CDR3 has 14 amino acids. V was clipped by 0 bases and J by 4 bases, with 10 bases between them. Germline V gene lookup returns CDR1 SGHNT and CDR2 YYREEE (reference sequence). The CDR3: CASSLGGGATEAFF. The CDR3 DNA sequence: TGTGCCAGCAGCTTGGGGGGCGGTGCCACTGAAGCTTTCTTT.

The V gene is TRBV11-2, the J gene TRBJ1-1; D not certain. Germline CDR1 is SGHAT and CDR2 is FQNNGV. CDR3 length: 14 amino acids. V was cut by 1 base and J by 4 bases, with 10 bases left in between. For the CDR3, the DNA is TGTGCCAGCAGCTTAGTGGTTGCAGGCACTGAAGCTTTCTTT. Translating gives CASSLVVAGTEAFF.

The V call is TRBV5-4, the J call TRBJ1-4; 9 bases align to TRBD1. The CDR3 contains 14 residues. V lost 1 base and J lost 8; bases outside the gene matches: 3. Germline CDR1 and CDR2: SGHNT and YYREEE (reference sequence). CDR3 bases: TGTGCCAGCAGCTTGATGGGACAGGGAGAAAAACTGTTTTTT. Amino acids: CASSLMGQGEKLFF. The variable domain in full, completed from reference TRBV5-4 and TRBJ1-4, reads ETGVTQSPTHLIKTRGQQVTLRCSSQSGHNTVSWYQQALGQGPQFIFQYYREEENGRGNFPPRFSGLQFPNYSSELNVNALELDDSALYLCASSLMGQGEKLFFGSGTQLSVL.

The chain links TRBV11-2 to TRBJ2-7, with TRBD2 identical over 7 bases. The germline CDR1 and CDR2 sequences are SGHAT and FQNNGV. V shed 0 bases and J 6 bases; nucleotides not matched to a gene: 8. This CDR3 is built from 15 residues. The CDR3 DNA sequence: TGTGCCAGCAGCTTAGATCCGGGGAGGGGATCCGAGCAGTACTTC. It translates to CASSLDPGRGSEQYF.

The chain combines TRBV10-3 with TRBJ1-2, with D possibly TRBD1 on 6 matching bases. Trimming pared 8 bases from V and 0 bases from J, leaving 16 bases between. The germline gives CDR1 ENHRY, CDR2 SYGVKD. The length of the CDR3 is 15 residues. CDR3: CAIFGAGASNYGYTF. The CDR3 region has the DNA TGTGCCATCTTTGGGGCAGGGGCTTCTAACTATGGCTACACCTTC.

J is TRBJ2-5 and V is TRBV11-2, with 12 bases fitting TRBD2. From germline, CDR1 is SGHAT and CDR2 FQNNGV. After removal of 2 bases from V and 7 bases from J, the junction contained 11 bases not matched to a gene. This CDR3 comprises 17 residues. As DNA, the CDR3 is TGTGCCAGCAGCTTATATTCTAGCGGGAGGGCCCCCGGGACCCAGTACTTC. Translation: CASSLYSSGRAPGTQYF.

This chain uses TRBV5-4 with TRBJ1-1; D gene ambiguous. The germline V gene has CDR1 SGHNT and CDR2 YYREEE (reference sequence). The CDR3 is made up of 14 amino acids. Trimming left V 4 bases short and J 1 base short, with 11 bases between. In DNA, the CDR3 is TGTGCCAGCAGCCTCCCAGCAGCGAACACTGAAGCTTTCTTT. Amino acids: CASSLPAANTEAFF. The complete variable domain, with remaining parts taken from reference TRBV5-4 and TRBJ1-1, reads ETGVTQSPTHLIKTRGQQVTLRCSSQSGHNTVSWYQQALGQGPQFIFQYYREEENGRGNFPPRFSGLQFPNYSSELNVNALELDDSALYLCASSLPAANTEAFFGQGTRLTVV.

The chain uses TRBV7-3 and TRBJ1-1; D unresolved. The CDR3 has 13 residues. Germline CDR1 reads SGHTA; CDR2 reads FQGTGA. V was clipped by 5 bases and J by 3 bases, with 10 bases between them. CDR3 sequence reads: CASSPQGDTEAFF. The CDR3 DNA reads as TGTGCCAGCAGCCCTCAAGGAGACACTGAAGCTTTCTTT.

The V gene is TRBV30, the J gene TRBJ1-3; D is possibly TRBD1 (5 bases). In germline, CDR1 is GTSNPN, CDR2 SVGIG (reference sequence). CDR3 length equals 16 residues. V was pared by 2 bases and J by 4 bases, with 18 bases between. CDR3 in DNA: TGTGCCTGGAGTCTCTCACTCGGGACGCCAGGAAACACCATATATTTT. Protein: CAWSLSLGTPGNTIYF.

The rearrangement joins TRBV6-5 to TRBJ1-1; 8 nucleotides match TRBD1. This CDR3 is built from 14 residues. Germline V gives CDR1 MNHEY, CDR2 SVGAGI. The V segment lost 6 bases and the J segment 4 bases; nucleotides outside the gene matches: 7. The CDR3, as DNA: TGTGCCAGCAGCCGAGGACAGGGTTTCACTGAAGCTTTCTTT. Amino acids: CASSRGQGFTEAFF.

CDR3 sequence reads: CASSVNRVGEQYF. The CDR3 DNA follows: TGTGCCAGCAGTGTAAACAGGGTGGGAGAGCAGTACTTC. The chain joins TRBV2 to TRBJ2-7; perhaps TRBD1 as D (6 bases). Trimming stripped 4 bases from V and 7 bases from J, with 14 bases between. CDR1 is SNHLY and CDR2 is FYNNEI in the germline V gene. CDR3 length: 13 amino acids.

This clone was picked up one time. Here the CDR3 reads CASSFTGEGEQPQHF. The CDR3 bases are TGTGCCAGCAGCTTTACCGGGGAGGGGGAACAGCCCCAGCATTTT. The chain links TRBV5-4 to TRBJ1-5; TRBD1 is a possible D gene (6 bases). CDR1 is SGHNT and CDR2 is YYREEE in the germline V gene (reference sequence). This CDR3 comprises 15 residues. V lost 2 bases and J 7 bases, leaving 16 bases between the germline ends.

This CDR3 is CASETTLNTEAFF. CDR3 nucleotide sequence: TGTGCCAGCGAAACTACCTTGAACACTGAAGCTTTCTTT. The genes are TRBV9 and TRBJ1-1, with D hard to call. This CDR3 region has 13 residues. The V gene's germline CDR1 is SGDLS and CDR2 YYNGEE. The V gene lost 7 bases and the J gene lost 0 bases, with 10 bases spanning the gap. The whole variable domain, remainder taken from reference TRBV9 and TRBJ1-1, is DSGVTQTPKHLITATGQRVTLRCSPRSGDLSVYWYQQSLDQGLQFLIQYYNGEERAKGNILERFSAQQFPDLHSELNLSSLELGDSALYFCASETTLNTEAFFGQGTRLTVV.

The V and J genes are TRBV5-6 and TRBJ2-1, with TRBD2 matching 14 bases. The CDR3 runs 15 residues. Trimming took 4 bases from V and 10 from J; bases not matched to a gene: 7. CDR1 is SGHDT, CDR2 YYEEEE, per germline. The CDR3: CASSRTSGGFREQFF. The CDR3, as DNA: TGTGCCAGCAGCCGGACTAGCGGGGGGTTCAGGGAGCAGTTCTTC. Full variable domain (missing parts from reference TRBV5-6 and TRBJ2-1): DAGVTQSPTHLIKTRGQQVTLRCSPKSGHDTVSWYQQALGQGPQFIFQYYEEEERQRGNFPDRFSGHQFPNYSSELNVNALLLGDSALYLCASSRTSGGFREQFFGPGTRLTVL.

The V and J genes are TRBV6-1 and TRBJ1-3; unclear D gene. This CDR3 spans 15 amino acids. V gave up 6 bases and J gave up 0 bases, with 12 bases separating them. CDR1 MNHNS and CDR2 SASEGT come from the germline V gene. The CDR3 region has the DNA TGTGCCAGCAGCCGGGCGACGGGCTCTGGAAACACCATATATTTT. Protein: CASSRATGSGNTIYF.